This T cell receptor beta chain was retrieved from a study of molecular identifiers for immune sequencing clone quantification. TCRdb reprocessed the PCR reads via MiXCR and lists one record per CDR3 protein. Counted here are over 600,000 distinct CDR3 sequences, just under 20% occurring once; the ten biggest clones make up roughly 0.85%. The TCR was taken from a human donor in good health. Some libraries in this study had Jurkat cell RNA spiked in. The sequencing input was naive CD8+ T cells from blood, with Jurkat cell RNA spiked in. The sample's subset: FACS-sorted CD8+CD4-CCR7+CD45RA+ naive T cells.

As DNA, the CDR3 is TGTGCCAGCAGTCTGGGACTAGCCTTTGTCACAGATACGCAGTATTTT. Residues: CASSLGLAFVTDTQYF. The chain combines TRBV7-2 with TRBJ2-3; 9 nucleotides agree with TRBD2. With V trimmed by 6 bases and J by 2 bases, 9 bases remained unmatched. The length of the CDR3 is 16 residues. The germline gives CDR1 SGHTA, CDR2 FQGNSA.